The rows below give T cell receptor beta chains drawn from one sample of a study of cytomegalovirus exposure and HLA in healthy donors. The method was immunoSEQ multiplex PCR; TCRdb's version includes in-frame clones alone and lacks a portion of them. The table includes about 260,000 clones, about 90% detected once. Input material: PBMCs. The receptors originated from a woman between 25 and 40 years old in good health and CMV-seronegative. Each CDR3 is given with its conserved first and last residue. Each record gives: J gene, D gene, clone size, V gene, CDR3 protein, CDR3 DNA. The D gene is left open where the match is weak. Size values are once, few and many counts, or a class for expanded clones, and some rows have none.

J: TRBJ1-2
D: NA
size: NA
V: TRBV5-4
CDR3: CASSLAGEENYGYTF
DNA: TGTGCCAGCAGCTTGGCTGGGGAGGAGAACTATGGCTACACCTTC

J: TRBJ1-2
D: NA
size: NA
V: TRBV7-2
CDR3: CASSLAASEGYGYTF
DNA: TGTGCCAGCAGCTTAGCGGCTTCCGAGGGCTATGGCTACACCTTC

J: TRBJ1-5
D: NA
size: NA
V: TRBV2
CDR3: CASRGRGTGVNQPQHF
DNA: TGTGCCAGCAGAGGTAGGGGTACCGGGGTCAATCAGCCCCAGCATTTT

J: TRBJ2-1
D: TRBD1
size: NA
V: TRBV2
CDR3: CASSEFEGQGPFRFF
DNA: TGTGCCAGCAGTGAATTTGAGGGACAGGGTCCGTTTCGGTTCTTC

J: TRBJ2-1
D: NA
size: NA
V: TRBV15
CDR3: CATSRGGLNNEQFF
DNA: TGTGCCACCAGCAGGGGGGGGCTGAACAATGAGCAGTTCTTC

J: TRBJ2-1
D: TRBD2
size: NA
V: TRBV11-2
CDR3: CASSLRDLAGSNEQFF
DNA: TGTGCCAGCAGCTTAAGAGACCTAGCGGGAAGTAATGAGCAGTTCTTC

J: TRBJ2-7
D: NA
size: once
V: TRBV10-3
CDR3: CAISDNAAVPSEQYF
DNA: TGTGCCATCAGTGATAATGCGGCGGTTCCTAGCGAGCAGTACTTC

J: TRBJ2-5
D: TRBD2
size: NA
V: TRBV4-3
CDR3: CASSLMSGGQETQYF
DNA: TGCGCCAGCAGCCTTATGAGCGGGGGACAAGAGACCCAGTACTTC

J: TRBJ2-2
D: NA
size: NA
V: TRBV4-3
CDR3: CASSQESYYGELFF
DNA: TGCGCCAGCAGCCAAGAGAGTTATTACGGGGAGCTGTTTTTT

J: TRBJ1-1
D: TRBD1
size: NA
V: TRBV11-3
CDR3: CASSRVGDSEAFF
DNA: TGTGCCAGCAGCAGGGTTGGGGACAGTGAAGCTTTCTTT

J: TRBJ1-5
D: TRBD1
size: once
V: TRBV11-2
CDR3: CASSLTGDQPQHF
DNA: TGTGCCAGCAGCTTAACAGGGGATCAGCCCCAGCATTTT

J: TRBJ1-3
D: NA
size: NA
V: TRBV6-4
CDR3: CASRDLSGKDSGNTIYF
DNA: TGTGCCAGCAGAGACCTCAGCGGCAAAGACTCTGGAAACACCATATATTTT

J: TRBJ2-7
D: NA
size: few
V: TRBV7-8
CDR3: CASTLWGSSYEQYF
DNA: TGTGCCAGCACCTTGTGGGGGAGCTCCTACGAGCAGTACTTC

J: TRBJ1-1
D: NA
size: NA
V: TRBV2
CDR3: CARTANTEAFF
DNA: TGTGCCAGGACAGCGAACACTGAAGCTTTCTTT

J: TRBJ2-1
D: NA
size: NA
V: TRBV5-6
CDR3: CASSSGLSYNEQFF
DNA: TGTGCCAGCAGCTCAGGCTTATCCTACAATGAGCAGTTCTTC

J: TRBJ1-5
D: NA
size: NA
V: TRBV6-1
CDR3: CASTDRYSNQPQHF
DNA: TGTGCCAGCACAGACAGGTATAGCAATCAGCCCCAGCATTTT

J: TRBJ1-5
D: NA
size: NA
V: TRBV4-2
CDR3: CASSQGNLAGEGYQPQHF
DNA: TGTGCCAGCAGCCAAGGAAATTTGGCAGGGGAGGGGTATCAGCCCCAGCATTTT

J: TRBJ2-1
D: NA
size: NA
V: TRBV29-1
CDR3: CSVGVTIHSYNEQFF
DNA: TGCAGCGTTGGTGTGACTATCCACTCCTACAATGAGCAGTTCTTC

J: TRBJ1-2
D: TRBD1
size: NA
V: TRBV28
CDR3: CASSSTGEFGYTF
DNA: TGTGCCAGCAGTTCGACAGGGGAGTTTGGCTACACCTTC

J: TRBJ2-7
D: NA
size: NA
V: TRBV16
CDR3: CASSHNLEQYF
DNA: TGTGCCAGCAGCCACAACCTCGAGCAGTACTTC

J: TRBJ1-4
D: NA
size: once
V: TRBV2
CDR3: CASSGATNEKLFF
DNA: TGTGCCAGCAGTGGGGCAACTAATGAAAAACTGTTTTTT

J: TRBJ2-1
D: TRBD2
size: NA
V: TRBV27
CDR3: CASSMERGLYNEQFF
DNA: TGTGCCAGCAGTATGGAGCGGGGTTTGTACAATGAGCAGTTCTTC

J: TRBJ1-2
D: TRBD1
size: NA
V: TRBV2
CDR3: CASSDSGTDYGYTF
DNA: TGTGCCAGCAGTGATTCGGGGACAGACTATGGCTACACCTTC

J: TRBJ2-1
D: NA
size: NA
V: TRBV27
CDR3: CASSLSASLGNEQFF
DNA: TGTGCCAGCAGTTTATCGGCTAGCTTGGGTAATGAGCAGTTCTTC